The entry that follows covers one T cell receptor (beta chain) sequence. Antigen: not known. After re-calling the 5' RACE reads, TCRdb lists one entry per CDR3 protein, DNA absent. The sample yields about 160,000 distinct CDR3 sequences, of which the top ten take up about 2.7%. The source of the sample is a study of monozygotic twins with inflammatory bowel disease. The germline gives CDR1 MNHEY, CDR2 SVGAGI. This CDR3 has 15 amino acids. Blood samples, whole and unsorted for T cells, yielded the isolated total RNA. Overall study results and limits: Repertoire similarity did not differ between concordant and discordant twins, possibly owing to limited power. There was no way to distinguish the different T cell subtypes. Clonotype overlap with others was lower in IBD patients than in healthy twins, a difference that was greatest with disease activity.

The TCR sequence derives from a human donor with ulcerative colitis or Crohn's disease, or a healthy co-twin of an affected twin (not recorded which). The chain uses TRBV6-5 and TRBJ2-3; TCRdb names TRBD1, which stays unverified in the absence of DNA. Material: blood. The CDR3 loop reads CASSYSIPGADTQYF.